Shown below are 13 T cell receptor beta chains from a single sample sequenced in a study of control samples from healthy donors and cancer patients. Measured with immunoSEQ multiplex PCR; TCRdb has only the in-frame clones, and not every one. The sample yields approximately 70,000 clones, around 82% seen once. The sequenced sample consisted of blood. The receptors were sampled from a man aged 50-59 years in good health.

This chain joins TRBV5-4 and TRBJ2-1; D is unresolved. Germline loops: CDR1 SGHNT, CDR2 YYREEE (reference sequence). There are 14 residues in the CDR3. Between the trimmed V and J ends, which lost 0 bases and 15 bases, there was a span of 19 bases. DNA for the CDR3: TGTGCCAGCAGCTTGGGGGTCGGAGCCTCCACCCGGTTCTTC. Translated: CASSLGVGASTRFF.

This chain connects TRBV3-1 (or the pseudogene TRBV3-2) to TRBJ2-4; no clear D gene. The germline V gene encodes CDR1 LGHDT and CDR2 YNNKEL (reference sequence). The CDR3 spans 13 residues. Trimming took off 4 bases at V and 0 bases at J, with 4 bases between the two ends. The CDR3 protein is CASSPEAKNIQYF. Written as DNA, the CDR3 is TGTGCCAGCAGCCCCGAAGCCAAAAACATTCAGTACTTC.

The rearrangement uses TRBV3-1 (or the pseudogene TRBV3-2) and TRBJ2-2, with TRBD2 matching 10 bases. Germline V gene lookup returns CDR1 LGHDT and CDR2 YNNKEL (reference sequence). CDR3 length: 18 amino acids. The V segment lost 4 bases and the J segment 5 bases; nucleotides outside the gene matches: 13. Written as DNA, the CDR3 is TGTGCCAGCAGCCCATTTCCGGAGTCTAGCGGGAGAACCGGGGAGCTGTTTTTT. This translates into CASSPFPESSGRTGELFF.

The chain uses TRBV7-6 and TRBJ2-5; D unresolved. Germline V gives CDR1 SGHVS, CDR2 FNYEAQ. This CDR3 comprises 12 residues. The ends were cut back, 4 bases at V and 5 bases at J, with 8 bases in the middle. DNA of the CDR3: TGTGCCAGCAGCTATGCCGGGGAGACCCAGTACTTC. Protein sequence: CASSYAGETQYF.

CDR3 in DNA: TGTGCCAGCAGCTTAGTCCAAGGGGACCTCTATGGCTACACCTTC. The encoded protein is CASSLVQGDLYGYTF. The chain recombines TRBV11-2 with TRBJ1-2, with D possibly being TRBD1 (5 bases). CDR3 length: 15 amino acids. Germline V gene lookup returns CDR1 SGHAT and CDR2 FQNNGV. Trimming took off 1 base at V and 4 bases at J, with 13 bases between the two ends.

The sample holds a few counts of this clone. The gene calls are TRBV5-4 and TRBJ2-5, with a possible D match to TRBD2 (7 bases). The germline V gene encodes CDR1 SGHNT and CDR2 YYREEE (reference sequence). The V gene lost 4 bases and the J gene lost 3 bases, with 16 bases spanning the gap. The CDR3 runs to 15 residues. Here the CDR3 reads CASSRGGGIEETQYF. CDR3 coding DNA: TGTGCCAGCAGCCGGGGAGGGGGTATTGAAGAGACCCAGTACTTC.

The chain is built from TRBV11-2 and TRBJ2-3; perhaps TRBD2 as D (5 bases). The CDR3 covers 13 residues. The germline gives CDR1 SGHAT, CDR2 FQNNGV. V lost 5 bases, J lost 6 bases, and 12 bases lay in between. CDR3 sequence (DNA): TGTGCCAGCAGCCGCGGACTCACTGATACGCAGTATTTT. It is translated as CASSRGLTDTQYF.

This rearrangement joins TRBV5-6 to TRBJ1-5; D remains unclear. V was trimmed by 4 bases and J by 0 bases, leaving 11 bases between them. From germline, CDR1 is SGHDT and CDR2 YYEEEE. This CDR3 is 15 amino acids long. For the CDR3, the DNA is TGTGCCAGCAGCCCGGGATTTCGTAGCAATCAGCCCCAGCATTTT. Amino acid sequence: CASSPGFRSNQPQHF.

The J gene is TRBJ1-1, the V gene TRBV4-3; D not certain. This CDR3 has 13 amino acids. CDR1 and CDR2 (germline): LGHNA, YSLEER. V lost 4 bases and J 2 bases, leaving 8 bases between the germline ends. The CDR3 nucleotides read TGCGCCAGCAGCCCGAGTATTAACACTGAAGCTTTCTTT. This codes for CASSPSINTEAFF.

This rearrangement joins TRBV7-8 to TRBJ1-1; D is uncertain. The length of the CDR3 is 12 residues. V was pared by 5 bases and J by 5 bases, with 9 bases between. Per germline, CDR1 SGHVS and CDR2 FQNEAQ. CDR3 nucleotides: TGTGCCAGCAGCGCCGTCGGGACTGAAGCTTTCTTT. It codes for CASSAVGTEAFF.

In regard to this clone: The sample carries other DNA sequences with the same CDR3. The genes are TRBV25-1 and TRBJ2-7, with D maybe TRBD2 (5 bases). From germline, CDR1 is MGHDK and CDR2 SYGVNS. The V end was cut by 6 bases, the J end by 0 bases, with 18 bases between. This CDR3 region has 16 residues. CDR3 sequence: CASSLTPSGPSYEQYF. The CDR3 coding sequence is TGTGCCAGCAGCCTCACGCCCAGCGGTCCCTCCTACGAGCAGTACTTC.

This clone appeared a single time. V is TRBV29-1 and J is TRBJ2-5; 7 bases agree with TRBD2. The CDR3 sequence is 14 residues long. Germline V CDR1 and CDR2: SQVTM, ANQGSEA. J gave up 4 bases and V 4 bases, and 9 bases lay outside the gene matches. The CDR3 DNA is TGCAGCGTTGGTCGACGGCCGGGGGGAGAGACCCAGTACTTC. This sequence encodes CSVGRRPGGETQYF. Supplemented by reference TRBV29-1 and TRBJ2-5, the full variable domain reads SAVISQKPSRDICQRGTSLTIQCQVDSQVTMMFWYRQQPGQSLTLIATANQGSEATYESGFVIDKFPISRPNLTFSTLTVSNMSPEDSSIYLCSVGRRPGGETQYFGPGTRLLVL.

The chain links TRBV4-1 to TRBJ2-3; no definite D call. Trimming removed 0 bases at V and 5 bases at J, with 3 bases between. The CDR3 has 12 amino acids. CDR1 is MGHRA, CDR2 YSYEKL, per germline. The CDR3 bases are TGCGCCAGCAGCCAAGAATTAGATACGCAGTATTTT. The encoded protein is CASSQELDTQYF.